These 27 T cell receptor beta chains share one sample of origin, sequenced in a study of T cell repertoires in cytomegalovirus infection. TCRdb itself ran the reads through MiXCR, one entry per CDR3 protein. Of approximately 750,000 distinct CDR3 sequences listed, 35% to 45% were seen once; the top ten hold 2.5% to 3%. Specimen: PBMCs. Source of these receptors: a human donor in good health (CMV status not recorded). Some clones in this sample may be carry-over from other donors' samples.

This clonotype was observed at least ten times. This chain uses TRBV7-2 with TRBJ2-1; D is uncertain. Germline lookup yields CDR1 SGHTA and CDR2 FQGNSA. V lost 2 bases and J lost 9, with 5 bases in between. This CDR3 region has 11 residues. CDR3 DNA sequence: TGTGCCAGCAGCTTACTTACTGAGCAGTTCTTC. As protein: CASSLLTEQFF.

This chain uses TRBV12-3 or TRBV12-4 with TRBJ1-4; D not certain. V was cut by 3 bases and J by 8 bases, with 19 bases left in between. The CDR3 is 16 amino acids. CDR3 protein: CASSFTVIGSGEKLFF. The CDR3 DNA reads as TGTGCCAGCAGTTTTACTGTCATTGGAAGTGGAGAAAAACTGTTTTTT.

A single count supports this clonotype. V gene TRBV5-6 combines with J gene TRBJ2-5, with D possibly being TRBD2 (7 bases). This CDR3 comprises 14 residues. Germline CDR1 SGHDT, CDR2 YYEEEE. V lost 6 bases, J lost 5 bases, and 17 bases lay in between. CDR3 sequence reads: CASKGGGLGETQYF. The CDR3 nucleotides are TGTGCCAGCAAAGGGGGGGGCCTAGGGGAGACCCAGTACTTC.

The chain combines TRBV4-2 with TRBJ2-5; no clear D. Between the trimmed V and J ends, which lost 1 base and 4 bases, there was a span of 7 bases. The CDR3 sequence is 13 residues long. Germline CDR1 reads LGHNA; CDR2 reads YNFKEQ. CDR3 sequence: CASSQGRLETQYF. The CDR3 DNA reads TGTGCCAGCAGCCAAGGCAGACTAGAGACCCAGTACTTC.

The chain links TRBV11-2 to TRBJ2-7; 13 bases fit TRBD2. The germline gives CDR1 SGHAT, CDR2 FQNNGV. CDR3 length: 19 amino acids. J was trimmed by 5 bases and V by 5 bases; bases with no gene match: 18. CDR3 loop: CASSLFFPGLAGNQDEQYF. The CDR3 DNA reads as TGTGCCAGCAGCCTATTTTTCCCGGGACTAGCGGGAAATCAGGACGAGCAGTACTTC.

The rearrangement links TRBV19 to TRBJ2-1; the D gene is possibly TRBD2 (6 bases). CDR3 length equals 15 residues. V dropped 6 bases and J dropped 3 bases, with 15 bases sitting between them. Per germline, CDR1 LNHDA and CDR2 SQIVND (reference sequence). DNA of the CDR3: TGTGCCAGTAGCCCATCCGGGGGAAACTACAATGAGCAGTTCTTC. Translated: CASSPSGGNYNEQFF.

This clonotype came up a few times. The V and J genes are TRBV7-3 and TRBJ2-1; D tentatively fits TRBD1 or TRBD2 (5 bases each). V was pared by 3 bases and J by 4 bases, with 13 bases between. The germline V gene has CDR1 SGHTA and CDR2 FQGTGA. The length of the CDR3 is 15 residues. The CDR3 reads CASSFTGTEYNEQFF. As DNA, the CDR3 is TGTGCCAGCAGCTTCACCGGGACGGAGTACAATGAGCAGTTCTTC.

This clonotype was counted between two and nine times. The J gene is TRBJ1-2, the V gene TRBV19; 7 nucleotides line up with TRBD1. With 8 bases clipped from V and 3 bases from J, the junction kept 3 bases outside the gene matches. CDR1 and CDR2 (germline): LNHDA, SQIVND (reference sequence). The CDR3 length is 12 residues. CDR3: CASLRGDYGYTF. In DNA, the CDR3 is TGTGCCAGTCTCAGGGGGGACTATGGCTACACCTTC.

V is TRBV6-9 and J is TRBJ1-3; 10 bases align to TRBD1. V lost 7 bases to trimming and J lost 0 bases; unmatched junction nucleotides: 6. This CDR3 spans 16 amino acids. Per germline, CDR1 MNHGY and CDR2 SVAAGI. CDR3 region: CASIPGQGYSGNTIYF. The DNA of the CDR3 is TGTGCCAGCATACCGGGACAGGGGTACTCTGGAAACACCATATATTTT.

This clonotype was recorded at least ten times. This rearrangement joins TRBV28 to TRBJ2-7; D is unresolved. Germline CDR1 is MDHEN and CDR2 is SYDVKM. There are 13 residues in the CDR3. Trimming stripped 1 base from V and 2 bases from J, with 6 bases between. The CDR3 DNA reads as TGTGCCAGCAGTTTATTGTCCCCCTACGAGCAGTACTTC. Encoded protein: CASSLLSPYEQYF.

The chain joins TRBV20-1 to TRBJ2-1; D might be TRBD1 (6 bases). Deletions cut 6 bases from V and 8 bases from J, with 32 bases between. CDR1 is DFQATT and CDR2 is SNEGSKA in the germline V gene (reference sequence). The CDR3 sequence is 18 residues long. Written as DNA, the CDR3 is TGCAGTGCCCTCCCCCGTGCAGGGGCCCCGCGACCCCGGGATGAGCAGTTCTTC. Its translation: CSALPRAGAPRPRDEQFF.

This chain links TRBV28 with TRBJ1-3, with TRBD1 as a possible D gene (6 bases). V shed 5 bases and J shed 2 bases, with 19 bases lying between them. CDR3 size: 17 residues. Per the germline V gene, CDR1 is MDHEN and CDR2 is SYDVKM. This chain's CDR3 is CASSLPQGWEAGNTIYF. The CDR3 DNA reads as TGTGCCAGCAGTCTGCCACAGGGTTGGGAAGCTGGAAACACCATATATTTT. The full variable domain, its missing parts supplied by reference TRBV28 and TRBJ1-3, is DVKVTQSSRYLVKRTGEKVFLECVQDMDHENMFWYRQDPGLGLRLIYFSYDVKMKEKGDIPEGYSVSREKKERFSLILESASTNQTSMYLCASSLPQGWEAGNTIYFGEGSWLTVV.

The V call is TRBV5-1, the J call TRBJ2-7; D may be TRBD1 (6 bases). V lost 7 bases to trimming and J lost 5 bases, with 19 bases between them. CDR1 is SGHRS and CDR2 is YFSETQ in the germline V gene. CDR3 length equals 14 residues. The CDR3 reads CASQGGPEWDEQYF. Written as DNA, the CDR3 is TGCGCCAGCCAAGGGGGACCCGAGTGGGACGAGCAGTACTTC.

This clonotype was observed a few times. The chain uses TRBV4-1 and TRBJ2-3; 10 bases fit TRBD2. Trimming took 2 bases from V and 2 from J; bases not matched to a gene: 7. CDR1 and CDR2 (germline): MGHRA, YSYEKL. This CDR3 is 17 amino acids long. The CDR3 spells CASSQQASGGNTDTQYF. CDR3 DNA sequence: TGCGCCAGCAGCCAACAGGCTAGCGGGGGTAACACAGATACGCAGTATTTT.

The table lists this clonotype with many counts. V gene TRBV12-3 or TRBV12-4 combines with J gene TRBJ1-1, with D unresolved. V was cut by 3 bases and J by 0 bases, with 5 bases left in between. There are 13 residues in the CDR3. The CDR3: CASSFFVNTEAFF. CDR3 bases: TGTGCCAGCAGTTTCTTCGTGAACACTGAAGCTTTCTTT.

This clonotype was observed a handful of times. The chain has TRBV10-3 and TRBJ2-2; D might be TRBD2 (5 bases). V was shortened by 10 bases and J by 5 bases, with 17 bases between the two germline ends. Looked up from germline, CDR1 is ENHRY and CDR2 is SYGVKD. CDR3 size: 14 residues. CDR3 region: CATTEARPTGELFF. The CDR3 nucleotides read TGTGCCACCACGGAGGCGAGGCCTACCGGGGAGCTGTTTTTT.

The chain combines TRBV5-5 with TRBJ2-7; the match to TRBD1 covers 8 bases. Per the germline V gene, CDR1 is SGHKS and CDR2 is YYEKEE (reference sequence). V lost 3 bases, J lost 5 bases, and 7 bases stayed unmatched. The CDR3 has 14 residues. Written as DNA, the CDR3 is TGTGCCAGCAGCTCAGCCGGGACAGGAGACGAGCAGTACTTC. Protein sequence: CASSSAGTGDEQYF.

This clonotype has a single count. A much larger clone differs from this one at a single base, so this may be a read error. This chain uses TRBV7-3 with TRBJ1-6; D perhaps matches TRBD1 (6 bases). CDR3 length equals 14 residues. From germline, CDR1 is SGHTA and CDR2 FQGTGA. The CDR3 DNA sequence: TGTGCCAGCAGCGCTACAGGGAATAATTCACCCCTCCAATTT. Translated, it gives CASSATGNNSPLQF. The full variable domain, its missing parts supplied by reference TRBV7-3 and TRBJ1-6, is GAGVSQTPSNKVTEKGKYVELRCDPISGHTALYWYRQSLGQGPEFLIYFQGTGAADDSGLPNDRFFAVRPEGSVSTLKIQRTERGDSAVYLCASSATGNNSPLQFGNGTRLTVT.

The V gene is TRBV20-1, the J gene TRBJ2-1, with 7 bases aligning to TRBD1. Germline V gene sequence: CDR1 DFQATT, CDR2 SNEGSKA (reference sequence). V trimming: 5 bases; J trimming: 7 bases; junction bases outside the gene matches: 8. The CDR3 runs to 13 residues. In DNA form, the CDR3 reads TGCAGTGCTTCTACTACAGGGGATAATGAGCAGTTCTTC. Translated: CSASTTGDNEQFF.

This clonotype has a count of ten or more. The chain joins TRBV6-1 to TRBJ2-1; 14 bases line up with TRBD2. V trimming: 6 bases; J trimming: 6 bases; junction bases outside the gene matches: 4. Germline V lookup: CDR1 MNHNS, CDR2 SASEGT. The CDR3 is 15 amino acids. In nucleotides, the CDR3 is TGTGCCAGCAGGCTTGGACTAGCGGGAGGCAATGAGCAGTTCTTC. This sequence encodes CASRLGLAGGNEQFF.

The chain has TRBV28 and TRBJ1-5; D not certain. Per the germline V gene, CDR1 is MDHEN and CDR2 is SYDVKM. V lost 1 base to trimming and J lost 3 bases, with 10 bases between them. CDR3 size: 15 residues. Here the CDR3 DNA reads TGTGCCAGCAGTTTATTCCAAGTTAACAATCAGCCCCAGCATTTT. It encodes CASSLFQVNNQPQHF.

CDR3 loop: CASSQDLTDFQPQHF. CDR3 coding DNA: TGTGCCAGCAGCCAGGATCTCACGGACTTTCAGCCCCAGCATTTT. This chain links TRBV4-2 with TRBJ1-5; D remains ambiguous. The CDR3 contains 15 residues. Trimming stripped 3 bases from V and 6 bases from J, with 15 bases between. Per germline, CDR1 LGHNA and CDR2 YNFKEQ.

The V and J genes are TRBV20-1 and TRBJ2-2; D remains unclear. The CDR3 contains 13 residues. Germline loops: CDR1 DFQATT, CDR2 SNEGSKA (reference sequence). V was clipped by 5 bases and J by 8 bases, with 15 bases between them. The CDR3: CSAPLRVAGELFF. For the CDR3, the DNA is TGCAGTGCTCCACTCAGAGTGGCTGGGGAGCTGTTTTTT.

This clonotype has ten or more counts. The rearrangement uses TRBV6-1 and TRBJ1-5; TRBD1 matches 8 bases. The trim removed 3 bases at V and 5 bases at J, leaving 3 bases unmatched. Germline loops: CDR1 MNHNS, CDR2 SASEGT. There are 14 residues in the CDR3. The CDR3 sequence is CASSEGQEYQPQHF. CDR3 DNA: TGTGCCAGCAGTGAGGGACAGGAGTATCAGCCCCAGCATTTT.

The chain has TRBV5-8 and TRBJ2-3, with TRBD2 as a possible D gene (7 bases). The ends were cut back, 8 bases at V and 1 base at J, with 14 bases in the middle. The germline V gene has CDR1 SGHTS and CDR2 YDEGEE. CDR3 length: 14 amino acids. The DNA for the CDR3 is TGTGCCAGGGGGGGGGCCAGGGGCACAGATACGCAGTATTTT. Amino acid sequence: CARGGARGTDTQYF. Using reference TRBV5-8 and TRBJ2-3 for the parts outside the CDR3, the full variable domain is EAGVTQSPTHLIKTRGQQATLRCSPISGHTSVYWYQQALGLGLQFLLWYDEGEERNRGNFPPRFSGRQFPNYSSELNVNALELEDSALYLCARGGARGTDTQYFGPGTRLTVL.

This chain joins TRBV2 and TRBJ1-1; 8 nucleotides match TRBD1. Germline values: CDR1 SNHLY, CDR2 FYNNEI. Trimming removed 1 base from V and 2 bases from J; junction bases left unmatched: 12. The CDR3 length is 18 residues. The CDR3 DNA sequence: TGTGCCAGCAGTGAAGTGGACAGGGCGGTCTTATTTAACACTGAAGCTTTCTTT. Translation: CASSEVDRAVLFNTEAFF.

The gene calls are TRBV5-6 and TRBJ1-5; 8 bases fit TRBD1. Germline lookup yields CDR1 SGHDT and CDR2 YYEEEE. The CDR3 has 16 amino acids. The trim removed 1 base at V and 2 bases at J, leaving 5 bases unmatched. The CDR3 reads CASSLFATGGNQPQHF. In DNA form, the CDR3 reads TGTGCCAGCAGCTTGTTCGCGACAGGGGGCAATCAGCCCCAGCATTTT.